The source of this T cell receptor beta chain is a study of T cell repertoires in cytomegalovirus infection. Looking at the study overall: Researchers turned to recently identified HLA-C-restricted CMV epitopes as well as well-studied HLA-B-restricted ones. Public TCR beta signatures marked donors with CMV infection and the matching HLA. Study-level points and caveats: Cumulative frequency (of public TCR beta family members) identified carriers of CMV plus the relevant HLA. Across the ex vivo response, the dominant clonotypes were HLA-C-restricted CMV-specific TCR beta clonotypes.

One entry per CDR3 protein, called by TCRdb with MiXCR from the reads. Altogether roughly 570,000 distinct CDR3 sequences are present, around two fifths being singletons, with the ten largest covering around 48%. V lost 5 bases and J lost 1, with 11 bases in between. The CDR3 sequence is 14 residues long. Germline values: CDR1 MNHEY, CDR2 SVGAGI. Details on this clonotype: Its antigen is not identified.

The J gene is TRBJ2-5, the V gene TRBV6-5; D possibly matches TRBD1 or TRBD2 (5 bases each). The clonotype was recovered from a human donor in good health (CMV status not recorded). Some clones in this sample may be carry-over from other donors' samples. Here the sequenced sample was cultured PBMCs, taken from culture after CMV antigen stimulation. CDR3 sequence (DNA): TGTGCCAGCAGTCGGGGCGGGCTCCAAGAGACCCAGTACTTC. Protein sequence: CASSRGGLQETQYF.